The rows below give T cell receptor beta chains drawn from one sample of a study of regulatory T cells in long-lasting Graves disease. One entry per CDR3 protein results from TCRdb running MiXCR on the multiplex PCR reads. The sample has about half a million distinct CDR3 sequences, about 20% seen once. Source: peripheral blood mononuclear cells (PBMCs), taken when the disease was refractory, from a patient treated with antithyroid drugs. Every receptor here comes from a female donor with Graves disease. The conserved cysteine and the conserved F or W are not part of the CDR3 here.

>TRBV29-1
SGGPSGAETQY
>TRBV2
ASAAQGNTEAF
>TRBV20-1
SAPGLAGAYEQY
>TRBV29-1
SVSWPEGNEAF
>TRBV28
ASSLFSDRSNQPQH
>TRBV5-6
ASSMDRITEAF
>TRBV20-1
SASRATHEKLF
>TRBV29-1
SVEDNRGRTEAF
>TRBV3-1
ASSQVPTSWETQY
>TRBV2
ASTKNAGTGGGKNTEAF
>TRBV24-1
ATSDFPKTCYSNQPQH
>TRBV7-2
ASSLDRGQLL
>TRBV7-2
ASGTLAGEGEQF
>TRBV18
ASSPRGQGNEKLF
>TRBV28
ASSPPGQGSPQH
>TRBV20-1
SARSVGARTEAF
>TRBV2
ASRRERADTQY
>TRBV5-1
ASSHPPGAF
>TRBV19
ASSISVVNYEQY
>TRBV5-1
ASSSIPLYGLKDTEAF
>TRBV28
ASSLFVSTGTNSNNEQF
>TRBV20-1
SARDMASGVDEQY
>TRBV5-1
ASSTGGGDEQF
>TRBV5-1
ASRAGENEKLF
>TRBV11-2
ASSSTGPANTGELF
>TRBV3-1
ASSPTLEAGANVLT
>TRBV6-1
ASSQTKGGTEAF
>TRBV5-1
ASGGTEVNTEAF
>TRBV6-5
ASSYLAGSEAF
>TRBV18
ASSPDSGTEAF
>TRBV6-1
ASNDSGYEQY
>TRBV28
ATRGPRQGDPITGANVLT
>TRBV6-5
ASSYRGKDGYT
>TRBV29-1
SVVKVGTDTQY
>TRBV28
ASSLWRNNIWETQY
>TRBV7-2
ASSHNKDGTNTGELF
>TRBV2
ASRTLGSNQPQH
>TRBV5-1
ASSLRAGAQSAYEQY
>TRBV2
ASRGQRSGNTIY
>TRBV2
ATRRERDSYEQY
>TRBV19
ASTLSGTNTGGLF
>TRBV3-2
ASSQDHGPSEIYEQY
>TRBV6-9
ASSYQEDRELF
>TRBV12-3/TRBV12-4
ASSLGDGHFNEQF
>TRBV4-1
ASSHQTGQGNQPQH
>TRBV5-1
ASTIQGLNTEAF